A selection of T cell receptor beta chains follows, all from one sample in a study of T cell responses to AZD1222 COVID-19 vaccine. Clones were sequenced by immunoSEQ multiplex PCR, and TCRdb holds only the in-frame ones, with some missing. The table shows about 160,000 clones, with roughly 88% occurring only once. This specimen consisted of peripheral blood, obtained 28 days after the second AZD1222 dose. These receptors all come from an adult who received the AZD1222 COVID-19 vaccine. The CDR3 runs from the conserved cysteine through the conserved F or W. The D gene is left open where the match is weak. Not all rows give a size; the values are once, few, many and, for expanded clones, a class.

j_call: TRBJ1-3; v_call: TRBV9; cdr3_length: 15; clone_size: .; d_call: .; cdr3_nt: TGTGCCAGCAGCGTAGCCGGCCACTCTGGAAACACCATATATTTT; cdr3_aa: CASSVAGHSGNTIYF
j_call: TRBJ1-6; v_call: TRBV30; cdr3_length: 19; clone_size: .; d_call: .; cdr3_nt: TGTGCCTGGAGTGCCAGGGTGAGGAGCGGGGGCAATTATAATTCACCCCTCCACTTT; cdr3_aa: CAWSARVRSGGNYNSPLHF
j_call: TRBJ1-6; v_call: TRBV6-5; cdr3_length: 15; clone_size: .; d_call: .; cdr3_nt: TGTGCCAGCAGCACGAACGGACACCGAAATTCACCCCTCCACTTT; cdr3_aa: CASSTNGHRNSPLHF
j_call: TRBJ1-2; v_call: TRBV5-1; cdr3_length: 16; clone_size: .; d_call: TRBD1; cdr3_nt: TGCGCCAGCAGCTCCCGACAGGGCCACCTCTTCTATGGCTACACCTTC; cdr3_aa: CASSSRQGHLFYGYTF
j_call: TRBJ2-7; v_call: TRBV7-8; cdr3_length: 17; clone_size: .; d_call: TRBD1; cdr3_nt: TGTGCCAGCAGCTACCATAAGGACAGGGGGGTCCCCCACGAGCAGTACTTC; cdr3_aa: CASSYHKDRGVPHEQYF
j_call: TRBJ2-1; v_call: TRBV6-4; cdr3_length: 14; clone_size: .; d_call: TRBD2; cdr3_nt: TGTGCCAGCAGGACTAGCGGGGGGGTAGGCGAGCAGTTCTTC; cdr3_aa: CASRTSGGVGEQFF
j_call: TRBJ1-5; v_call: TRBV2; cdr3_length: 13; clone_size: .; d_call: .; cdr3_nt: TGTGCCAGCAGCTTGGGACGGAATCAGCCCCAGCATTTT; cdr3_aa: CASSLGRNQPQHF
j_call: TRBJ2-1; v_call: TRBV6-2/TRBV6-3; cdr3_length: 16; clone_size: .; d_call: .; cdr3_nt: TGTGCCAGCAGTTATAGTCCGGGGGACCTTTCAAATGAGCAGTTCTTC; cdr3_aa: CASSYSPGDLSNEQFF
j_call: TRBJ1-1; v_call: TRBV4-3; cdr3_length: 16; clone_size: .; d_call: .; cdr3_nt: TGCGCCAGCAGCCAAGATTCTGACAGGCGGAACACTGAAGCTTTCTTT; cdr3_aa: CASSQDSDRRNTEAFF
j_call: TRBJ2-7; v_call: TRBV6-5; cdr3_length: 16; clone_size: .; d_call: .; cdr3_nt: TGTGCCAGCAGTTACCTTTCGGGACGTAGCTCCTACGAGCAGTACTTC; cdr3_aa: CASSYLSGRSSYEQYF
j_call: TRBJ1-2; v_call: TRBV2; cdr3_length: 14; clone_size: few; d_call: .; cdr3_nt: TGTGCCAGCAGTGAAGTCGACATGCGCTATGGCTACACCTTC; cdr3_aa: CASSEVDMRYGYTF
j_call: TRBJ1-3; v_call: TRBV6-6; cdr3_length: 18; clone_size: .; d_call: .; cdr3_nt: TGTGCCAGCAGTCTTGTGTGGCTGGGGTCACCTTCTGGAAACACCATATATTTT; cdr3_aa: CASSLVWLGSPSGNTIYF
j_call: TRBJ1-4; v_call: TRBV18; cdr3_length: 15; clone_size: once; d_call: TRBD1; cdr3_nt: TGTGCCAGCTCACGCCAGGGGGTGGATACTGAAAAACTGTTTTTT; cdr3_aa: CASSRQGVDTEKLFF
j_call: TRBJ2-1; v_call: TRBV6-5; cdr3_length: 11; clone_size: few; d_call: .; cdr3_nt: TGTGCCAGCCATCGCGGCCATGAGCAGTTCTTC; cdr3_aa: CASHRGHEQFF
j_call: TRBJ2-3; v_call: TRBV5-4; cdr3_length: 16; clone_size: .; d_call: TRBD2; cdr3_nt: TGTGCCAGCAGCTCTAAGCGGGGGGCTAGCACAGATACGCAGTATTTT; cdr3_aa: CASSSKRGASTDTQYF
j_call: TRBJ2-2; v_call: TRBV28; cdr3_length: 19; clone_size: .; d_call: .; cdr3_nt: TGTGCCAGCAGTTTATCGCGGGGTCGCCATACCGCGAACACCGGGGAGCTGTTTTTT; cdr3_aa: CASSLSRGRHTANTGELFF
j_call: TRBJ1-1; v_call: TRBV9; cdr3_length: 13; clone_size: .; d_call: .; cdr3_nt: TGTGCCAGCAGCGTAGGGGGTAGCACTGAAGCTTTCTTT; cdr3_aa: CASSVGGSTEAFF
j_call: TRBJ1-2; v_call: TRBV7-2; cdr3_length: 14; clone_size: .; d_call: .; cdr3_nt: TGTGCCAGCAGCTTATCGGGCAGGGTCTATGGCTACACCTTC; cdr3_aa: CASSLSGRVYGYTF
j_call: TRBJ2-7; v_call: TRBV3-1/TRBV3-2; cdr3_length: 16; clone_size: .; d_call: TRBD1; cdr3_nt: TGTGCCAGCAGCCAAGAGGGGCGACAGGGGGCGGGCGAGCAGTACTTC; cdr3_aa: CASSQEGRQGAGEQYF
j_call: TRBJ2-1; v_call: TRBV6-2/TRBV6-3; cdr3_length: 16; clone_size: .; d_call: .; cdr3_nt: TGTGCCAGCAGTTACTCGAGGGGGGGCGAATACAATGAGCAGTTCTTC; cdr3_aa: CASSYSRGGEYNEQFF
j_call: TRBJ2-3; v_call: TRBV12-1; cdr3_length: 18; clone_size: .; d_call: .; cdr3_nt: TGTGCCAGCAGCTCGGTCCGACTAGCGGGGTATTACACAGATACGCAGTATTTT; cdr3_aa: CASSSVRLAGYYTDTQYF
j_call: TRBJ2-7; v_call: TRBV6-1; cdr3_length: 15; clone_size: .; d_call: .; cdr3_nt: TGTGCCAGCAGTGAACCCGGGGCCAGCCAAATCGAGCAGTACTTC; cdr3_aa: CASSEPGASQIEQYF
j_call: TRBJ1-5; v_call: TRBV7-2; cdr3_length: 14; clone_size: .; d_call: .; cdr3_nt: TGTGCCAGCAGCTCGGACGGGGGGGTCCAGCCCCAGCATTTT; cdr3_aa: CASSSDGGVQPQHF
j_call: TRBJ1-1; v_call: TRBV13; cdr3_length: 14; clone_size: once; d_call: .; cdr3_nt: TGTGCCAGCAGCTTAGTCGCGGCGAACACTGAAGCTTTCTTT; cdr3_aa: CASSLVAANTEAFF
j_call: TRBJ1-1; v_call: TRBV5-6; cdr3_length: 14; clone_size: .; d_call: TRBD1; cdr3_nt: TGTGCCAGCAGGATGCGGGACAGGGGGACTGAAGCTTTCTTT; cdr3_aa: CASRMRDRGTEAFF
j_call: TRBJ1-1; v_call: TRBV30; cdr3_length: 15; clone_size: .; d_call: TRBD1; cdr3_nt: TGTGCCTCGACCGGGACAGGGGGTCATAGCACTGAAGCTTTCTTT; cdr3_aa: CASTGTGGHSTEAFF
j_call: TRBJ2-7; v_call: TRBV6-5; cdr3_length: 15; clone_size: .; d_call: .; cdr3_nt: TGTGCCAGCAGTTACCCCGTGGATGGTTCCTACGAGCAGTACTTC; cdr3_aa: CASSYPVDGSYEQYF
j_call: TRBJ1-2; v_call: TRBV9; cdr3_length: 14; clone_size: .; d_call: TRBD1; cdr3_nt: TGTGCCAGCAGCGTAGGTCAGGGGGCGCGGGGCTACACCTTC; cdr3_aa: CASSVGQGARGYTF
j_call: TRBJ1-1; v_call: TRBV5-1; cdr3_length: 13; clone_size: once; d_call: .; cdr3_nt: TGCGCCAGCCGACAGGAACTGAACACTGAAGCTTTCTTT; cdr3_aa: CASRQELNTEAFF
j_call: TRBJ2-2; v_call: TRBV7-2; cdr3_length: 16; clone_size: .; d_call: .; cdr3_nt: TGTGCCAGCAGCTTACTAGGTGCAACTAACACCGGGGAGCTGTTTTTT; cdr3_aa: CASSLLGATNTGELFF
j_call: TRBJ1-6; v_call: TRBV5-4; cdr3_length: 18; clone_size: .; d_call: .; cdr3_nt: TGTGCCAGCAGCAGAAACCAACAGAGTAGCTCCTATAATTCACCCCTCCACTTT; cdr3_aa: CASSRNQQSSSYNSPLHF
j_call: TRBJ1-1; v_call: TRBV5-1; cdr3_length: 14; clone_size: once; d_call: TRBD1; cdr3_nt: TGCGCCAGCAGCCCCAGGGACAGGGACACTGAAGCTTTCTTT; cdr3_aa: CASSPRDRDTEAFF
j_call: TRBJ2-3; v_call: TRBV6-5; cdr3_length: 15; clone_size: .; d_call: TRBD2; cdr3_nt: TGTGCCAGCAGAGGCCTGCGGGGGGGCACAGATACGCAGTATTTT; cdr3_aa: CASRGLRGGTDTQYF
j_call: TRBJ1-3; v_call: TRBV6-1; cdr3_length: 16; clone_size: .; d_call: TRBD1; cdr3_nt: TGTGCCAGCAGTGTACAGGGGATCACCTCTGGAAACACCATATATTTT; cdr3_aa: CASSVQGITSGNTIYF
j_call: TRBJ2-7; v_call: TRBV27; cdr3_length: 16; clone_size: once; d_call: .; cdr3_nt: TGTGCCAGCAGTTTGGGAGGCGGGTTGAGATTTTACGAGCAGTACTTC; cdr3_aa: CASSLGGGLRFYEQYF
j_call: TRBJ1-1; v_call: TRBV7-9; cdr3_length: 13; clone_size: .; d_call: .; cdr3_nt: TGTGCCAGCAGCTTTAACACGTACACTGAAGCTTTCTTT; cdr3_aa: CASSFNTYTEAFF
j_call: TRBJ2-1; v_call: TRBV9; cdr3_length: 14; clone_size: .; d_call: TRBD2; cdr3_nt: TGTGCCAGCAGCGAGCGGGGGGATTACAATGAGCAGTTCTTC; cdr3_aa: CASSERGDYNEQFF
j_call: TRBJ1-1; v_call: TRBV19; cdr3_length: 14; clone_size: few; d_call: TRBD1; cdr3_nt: TGTGCCAGTAGTCCGAGGACAGGGGATGATCAAGCTTTCTTT; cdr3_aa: CASSPRTGDDQAFF
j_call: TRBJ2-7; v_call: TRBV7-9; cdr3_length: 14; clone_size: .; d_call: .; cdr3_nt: TGTGCCAGCAGCTTCAGCAGGGAGGTCTACGAGCAGTACTTC; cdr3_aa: CASSFSREVYEQYF
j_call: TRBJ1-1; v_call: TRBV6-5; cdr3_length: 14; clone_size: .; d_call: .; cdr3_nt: TGTGCCAGCAGTTACGCGGGCATGAACACTGAAGCTTTCTTT; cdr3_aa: CASSYAGMNTEAFF
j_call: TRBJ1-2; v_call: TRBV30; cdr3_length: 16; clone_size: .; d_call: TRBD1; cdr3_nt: TGTGCCTGGAACGATGAATCCCGGACAGGGGGCTATGGCTACACCTTC; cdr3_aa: CAWNDESRTGGYGYTF
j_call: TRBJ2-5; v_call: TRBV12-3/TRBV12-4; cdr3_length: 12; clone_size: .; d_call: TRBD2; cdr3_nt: TGTGCCAGCAGTGGGACTAGCGAGACCCAGTACTTC; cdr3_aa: CASSGTSETQYF
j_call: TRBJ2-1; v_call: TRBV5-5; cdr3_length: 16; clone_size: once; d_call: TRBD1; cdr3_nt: TGTGCCAGCAGCCAAAGACAGGGGTTGTCCTACAATGAGCAGTTCTTC; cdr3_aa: CASSQRQGLSYNEQFF
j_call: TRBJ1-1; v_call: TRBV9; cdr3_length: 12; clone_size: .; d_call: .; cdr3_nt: TGTGCCAGCAGCGGCAGGAACACTGAAGCTTTCTTT; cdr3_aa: CASSGRNTEAFF
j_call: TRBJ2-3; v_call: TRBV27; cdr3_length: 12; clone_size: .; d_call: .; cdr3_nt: TGTGCCAGCAGTCAAAGACAGTCTACGCAGTATTTT; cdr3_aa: CASSQRQSTQYF
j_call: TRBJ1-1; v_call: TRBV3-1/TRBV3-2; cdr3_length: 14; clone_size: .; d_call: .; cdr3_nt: TGTGCCAGCAACCAGGGGCCGATGAACACTGAAGCTTTCTTT; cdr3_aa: CASNQGPMNTEAFF
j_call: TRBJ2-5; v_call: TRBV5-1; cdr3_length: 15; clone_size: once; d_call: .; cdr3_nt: TGCGCCAGCAGCTTGGCGACAGCAATACAAGAGACCCAGTACTTC; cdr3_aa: CASSLATAIQETQYF
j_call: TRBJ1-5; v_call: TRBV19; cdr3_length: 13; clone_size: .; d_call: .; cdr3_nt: TGTGCCAGTAGTGAGGAGAGCAATCAGCCCCAGCATTTT; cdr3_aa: CASSEESNQPQHF
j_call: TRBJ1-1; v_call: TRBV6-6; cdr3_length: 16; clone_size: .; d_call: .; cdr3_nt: TGTGCCAGCAGTTACTCAAGGCAAGCCTCCCTCACTGAAGCTTTCTTT; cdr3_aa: CASSYSRQASLTEAFF
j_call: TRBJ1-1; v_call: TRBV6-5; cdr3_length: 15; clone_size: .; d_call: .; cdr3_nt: TGTGCCAGCAGTTACATTACAGGGTCATTTGCTGAAGCTTTCTTT; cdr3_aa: CASSYITGSFAEAFF